This TCR beta chain was profiled in a study of regulatory T cells in long-lasting Graves disease. This clonotype was detected ten times or more. Time point meaning: newly diagnosed GD, antithyroid drugs for less than 3 months. Extracted RNA from PBMCs served as the source of the TCR library. For TCR beta, libraries came from iRepertoire HTBI primers and Arm-PCR of CDR3 regions. From the multiplex PCR reads, TCRdb called clonotypes with MiXCR, one entry per CDR3 protein. The sample lists 350,000 to 500,000 distinct CDR3 sequences, about 15% occurring once. The same sample was also used in a study of T cells in Graves' hyperthyroidism and ophthalmopathy.

The TCR originated in a woman aged 50 to 65 with Graves disease. This sample comprised peripheral blood mononuclear cells (PBMCs), obtained at new diagnosis, from a patient treated with antithyroid drugs.

This chain's CDR3 is CASSWQRAYYEQYF. In DNA form, the CDR3 reads TGTGCCAGCAGTTGGCAGCGGGCCTACTACGAGCAGTACTTC. This chain links TRBV28 with TRBJ2-7, with D maybe TRBD2 (6 bases). Deletions cut 4 bases from V and 3 bases from J, with 13 bases between. The CDR3 runs 14 residues. Germline V gene lookup returns CDR1 MDHEN and CDR2 SYDVKM.